This TCR beta chain came from a study of blood T cell repertoires in COVID-19. In the study overall: Nucleic acid was either cDNA or gDNA, and it came from T cells, B-cell-depleted T cells, or PBMCs.

Method: immunoSEQ multiplex PCR; TCRdb's copy keeps in-frame clones and lacks some. The data show about 160,000 clones, around four fifths seen once. CDR3 length equals 20 residues. V was clipped by 0 bases and J by 5 bases; unmatched bases: 12. Germline CDR1 MNHEY, CDR2 SVGEGT. The chain has TRBV6-2 or TRBV6-3 and TRBJ2-1; 14 bases fit TRBD2. Sequenced input: peripheral blood. The origin of this receptor is a man between 65 and 79 years old with acute or convalescent COVID-19. CDR3 DNA: TGTGCCAGCAGTTACTCAAAAAGACTAGCGGGAGGGCCGACAGACAATGAGCAGTTCTTC. The encoded protein is CASSYSKRLAGGPTDNEQFF.